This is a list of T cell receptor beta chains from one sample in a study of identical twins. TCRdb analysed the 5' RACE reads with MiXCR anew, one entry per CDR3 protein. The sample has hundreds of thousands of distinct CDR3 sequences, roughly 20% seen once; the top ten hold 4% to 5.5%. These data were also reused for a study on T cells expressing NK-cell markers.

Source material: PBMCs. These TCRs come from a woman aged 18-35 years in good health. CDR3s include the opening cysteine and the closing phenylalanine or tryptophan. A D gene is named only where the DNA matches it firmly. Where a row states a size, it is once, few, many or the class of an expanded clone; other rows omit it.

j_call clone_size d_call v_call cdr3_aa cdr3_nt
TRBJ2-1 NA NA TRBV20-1 CSARAVPDEQFF TGCAGTGCCAGGGCCGTACCGGATGAGCAGTTCTTC
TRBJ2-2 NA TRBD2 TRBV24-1 CATVTSGDRRNTGELFF TGTGCCACCGTGACTAGCGGGGACCGCCGGAACACCGGGGAGCTGTTTTTT
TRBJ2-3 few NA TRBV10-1 CASSLSGSDTQYF TGCGCCAGCAGTTTAAGCGGCTCAGATACGCAGTATTTT
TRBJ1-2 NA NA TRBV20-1 CSASNPAAIDGYTF TGCAGTGCTAGTAATCCGGCTGCTATCGACGGCTACACCTTC
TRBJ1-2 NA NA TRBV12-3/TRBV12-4 CASSAGAYGYTF TGTGCCAGCAGCGCGGGGGCCTATGGCTACACCTTC
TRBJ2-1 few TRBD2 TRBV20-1 CSASAGLAGTYNEQFF TGCAGTGCTTCCGCCGGACTAGCGGGGACCTACAATGAGCAGTTCTTC
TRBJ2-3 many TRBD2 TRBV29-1 CSVRGISFATAGTTDTQYF TGCAGCGTCCGGGGTATAAGCTTTGCAACAGCGGGGACCACAGATACGCAGTATTTT
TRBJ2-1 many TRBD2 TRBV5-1 CASSLSGGPYNEQFF TGCGCCAGCAGCTTGTCGGGAGGACCCTACAATGAGCAGTTCTTC
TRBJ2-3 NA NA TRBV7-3 CASSLYRSSFGARTDTQYF TGTGCCAGCAGCTTATACCGGTCCTCCTTTGGGGCCCGCACAGATACGCAGTATTTT
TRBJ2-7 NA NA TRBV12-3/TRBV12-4 CASRLVHEQYF TGTGCCAGCAGGTTGGTGCACGAGCAGTACTTC
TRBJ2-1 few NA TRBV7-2 CASSQGTHYVYEQFF TGTGCCAGCAGCCAAGGGACCCACTACGTCTATGAGCAGTTCTTC
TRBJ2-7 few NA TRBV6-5 CASSYSGSTGYEQYF TGTGCCAGCAGTTACTCGGGGTCCACCGGCTACGAGCAGTACTTC
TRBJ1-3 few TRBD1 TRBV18 CASSPGQISSGNTIYF TGTGCCAGCTCACCGGGACAGATTTCCTCTGGAAACACCATATATTTT
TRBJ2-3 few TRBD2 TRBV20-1 CSASRASGRDTQYF TGCAGTGCTAGTAGGGCTAGCGGGAGGGATACGCAGTATTTT
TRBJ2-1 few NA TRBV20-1 CSAPAERPNEQFF TGCAGTGCCCCCGCGGAGCGACCCAATGAGCAGTTCTTC
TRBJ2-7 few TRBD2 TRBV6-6 CASGLSGRYEQYF TGTGCCAGCGGCTTGAGCGGGAGATACGAGCAGTACTTC
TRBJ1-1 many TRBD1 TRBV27 CASSYDRDTEAFF TGTGCCAGCAGTTACGACAGGGATACTGAAGCTTTCTTT
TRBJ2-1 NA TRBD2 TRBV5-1 CASSYLRLAALLNEQFF TGCGCCAGCAGCTACCTGAGACTAGCGGCCTTACTCAATGAGCAGTTCTTC
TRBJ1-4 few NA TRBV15 CATSRDILANEKLFF TGTGCCACCAGCAGAGATATCCTAGCTAATGAAAAACTGTTTTTT
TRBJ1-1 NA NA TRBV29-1 CSAGGEAFF TGCAGCGCTGGGGGTGAAGCTTTCTTT
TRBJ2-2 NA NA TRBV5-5 CASSPNGLKTGELFF TGTGCCAGCAGCCCAAACGGCCTAAAAACCGGGGAGCTGTTTTTT
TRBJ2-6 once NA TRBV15 CATSRRTGANVLTF TGTGCCACCAGCAGAAGAACTGGGGCCAACGTCCTGACTTTC
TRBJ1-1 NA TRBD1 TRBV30 CAAPQGGNTEAFF TGTGCCGCACCGCAGGGGGGGAACACTGAAGCTTTCTTT
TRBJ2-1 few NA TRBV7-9 CASSSRGGEQFF TGTGCCAGCAGCTCCCGGGGCGGAGAGCAGTTCTTC
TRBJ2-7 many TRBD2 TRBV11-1 CASSFTGLAGGLKTYEQYF TGTGCCAGCAGCTTCACGGGACTAGCGGGAGGGCTTAAAACCTACGAGCAGTACTTC
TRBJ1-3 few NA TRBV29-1 CSVLSIRGNTIYF TGCAGCGTCCTTAGTATCAGAGGAAACACCATATATTTT
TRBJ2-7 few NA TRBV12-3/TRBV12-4 CASSFNFPPSYEQYF TGTGCCAGCAGCTTTAACTTCCCTCCCTCCTACGAGCAGTACTTC
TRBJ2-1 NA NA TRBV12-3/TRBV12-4 CASSLEGLPLSSYNEQFF TGTGCCAGCAGTTTGGAGGGTTTGCCTCTCAGCTCCTACAATGAGCAGTTCTTC
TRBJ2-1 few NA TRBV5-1 CASSTYWPFGRNEQFF TGCGCCAGCAGCACGTACTGGCCCTTTGGCCGGAATGAGCAGTTCTTC
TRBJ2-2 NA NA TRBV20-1 CSAARDQTGELFF TGCAGTGCTGCCCGGGATCAAACCGGGGAGCTGTTTTTT
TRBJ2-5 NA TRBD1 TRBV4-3 CASSQGTGEETQYF TGCGCCAGCAGCCAGGGGACAGGGGAAGAGACCCAGTACTTC
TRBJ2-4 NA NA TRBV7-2 CASSSNIRGRGYF TGTGCCAGCAGCTCCAATATTAGGGGACGTGGGTACTTC
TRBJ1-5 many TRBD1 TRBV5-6 CASSRGQGEQPQHF TGTGCCAGCAGCCGTGGGCAGGGGGAACAGCCCCAGCATTTT
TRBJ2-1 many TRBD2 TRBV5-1 CASSLDGGRATDEQFF TGCGCCAGCAGCTTGGACGGCGGGAGGGCCACGGATGAGCAGTTCTTC
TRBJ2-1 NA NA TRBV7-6 CASSFEYRRYNEQFF TGTGCCAGCAGCTTCGAGTATAGGCGATACAATGAGCAGTTCTTC
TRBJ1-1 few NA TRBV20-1 CSARGRRTMNTEAFF TGCAGTGCTAGAGGACGGCGGACTATGAACACTGAAGCTTTCTTT
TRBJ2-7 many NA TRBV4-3 CASSQERGYEQYF TGCGCCAGCAGCCAAGAGAGAGGGTACGAGCAGTACTTC
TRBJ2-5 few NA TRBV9 CASSNLAGVETQYF TGTGCCAGCAGCAACCTGGCAGGGGTAGAGACCCAGTACTTC
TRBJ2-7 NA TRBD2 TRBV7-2 CASTLQPAGGPGEQYF TGTGCCAGCACCCTACAACCAGCGGGAGGGCCAGGCGAGCAGTACTTC
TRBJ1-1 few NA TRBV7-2 CASSVGRGAEAFF TGTGCCAGCAGCGTAGGCAGGGGCGCTGAAGCTTTCTTT
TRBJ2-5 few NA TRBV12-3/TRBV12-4 CASSRRVTQYF TGTGCCAGCAGCCGACGGGTGACCCAGTACTTC
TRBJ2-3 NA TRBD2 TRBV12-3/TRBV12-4 CASSNSGSSADTQYF TGTGCCAGCAGTAATAGCGGGAGTAGCGCAGATACGCAGTATTTT
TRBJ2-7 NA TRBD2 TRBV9 CASSVFGLADEQYF TGTGCCAGCAGCGTATTCGGACTAGCGGACGAGCAGTACTTC
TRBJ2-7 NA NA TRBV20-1 CSARDREQGYEQYF TGCAGTGCTAGAGATCGGGAACAGGGCTACGAGCAGTACTTC
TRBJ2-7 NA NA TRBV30 CAHNRDSPYEQYF TGTGCCCATAACCGGGACTCCCCCTACGAGCAGTACTTC
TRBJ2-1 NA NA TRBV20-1 CSAPPGAVGYNEQFF TGCAGTGCTCCCCCCGGAGCGGTTGGTTACAATGAGCAGTTCTTC
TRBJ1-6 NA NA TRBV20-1 CSASPSRGYNSPLHF TGCAGTGCTAGTCCAAGCAGGGGCTATAATTCACCCCTCCACTTT
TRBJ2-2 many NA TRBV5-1 CASSTYTGELFF TGTGCCAGCAGTACCTACACCGGGGAGCTGTTTTTT
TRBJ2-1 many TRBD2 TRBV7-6 CASSLTLAGSSGHEQFF TGTGCCAGCAGCTTAACGCTAGCGGGCAGCTCTGGGCATGAGCAGTTCTTC